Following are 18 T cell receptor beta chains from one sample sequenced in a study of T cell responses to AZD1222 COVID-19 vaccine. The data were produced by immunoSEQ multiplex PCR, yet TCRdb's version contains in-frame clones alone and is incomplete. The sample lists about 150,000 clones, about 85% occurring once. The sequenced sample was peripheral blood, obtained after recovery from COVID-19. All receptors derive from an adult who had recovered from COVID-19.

The CDR3 loop reads CASSFTGTPATNEKLFF. As DNA, the CDR3 is TGTGCCAGCAGCTTTACCGGGACACCAGCAACTAATGAAAAACTGTTTTTT. V usage is TRBV5-6 and J usage is TRBJ1-4, with D possibly matching TRBD1 (6 bases). CDR3 size: 17 residues. The germline V gene encodes CDR1 SGHDT and CDR2 YYEEEE. V was cut by 2 bases and J by 0 bases, with 14 bases left in between.

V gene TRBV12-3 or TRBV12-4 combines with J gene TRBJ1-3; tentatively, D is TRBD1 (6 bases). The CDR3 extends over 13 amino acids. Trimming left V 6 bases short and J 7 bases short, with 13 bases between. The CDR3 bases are TGTGCCAGCAGGCCGGACAGCGGGAACACCATATATTTT. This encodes CASRPDSGNTIYF.

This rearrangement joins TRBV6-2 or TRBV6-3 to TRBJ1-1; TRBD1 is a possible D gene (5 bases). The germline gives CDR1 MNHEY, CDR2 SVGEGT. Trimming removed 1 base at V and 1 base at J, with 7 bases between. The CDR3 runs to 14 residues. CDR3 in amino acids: CASSYFTGNTEAFF. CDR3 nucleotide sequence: TGTGCCAGCAGTTACTTCACAGGGAACACTGAAGCTTTCTTT.

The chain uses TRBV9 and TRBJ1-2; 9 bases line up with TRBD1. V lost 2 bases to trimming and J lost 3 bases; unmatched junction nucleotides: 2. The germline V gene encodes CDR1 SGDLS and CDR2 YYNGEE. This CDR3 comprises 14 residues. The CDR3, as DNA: TGTGCCAGCAGCGTTACAGGGGGCGACTATGGCTACACCTTC. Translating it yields CASSVTGGDYGYTF.

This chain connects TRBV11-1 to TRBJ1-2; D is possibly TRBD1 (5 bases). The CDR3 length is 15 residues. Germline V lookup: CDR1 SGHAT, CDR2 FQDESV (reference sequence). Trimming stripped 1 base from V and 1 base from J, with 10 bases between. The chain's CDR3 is CASSLDIQDNYGYTF. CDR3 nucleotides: TGTGCCAGCAGCTTAGATATACAGGATAACTATGGCTACACCTTC.

The CDR3, as DNA: TGTGCCAGCTCCCTACAAGGGCTAGGCACTGAAGCTTTCTTT. This gives the protein CASSLQGLGTEAFF. The chain couples TRBV18 to TRBJ1-1; no firm D call. The CDR3 has 14 residues. Germline CDR1 KGHSH, CDR2 LQKENI. The V end was cut by 6 bases, the J end by 4 bases, with 15 bases between. Supplemented by reference TRBV18 and TRBJ1-1, the full variable domain reads NAGVMQNPRHLVRRRGQEARLRCSPMKGHSHVYWYRQLPEEGLKFMVYLQKENIIDESGMPKERFSAEFPKEGPSILRIQQVVRGDSAAYFCASSLQGLGTEAFFGQGTRLTVV.

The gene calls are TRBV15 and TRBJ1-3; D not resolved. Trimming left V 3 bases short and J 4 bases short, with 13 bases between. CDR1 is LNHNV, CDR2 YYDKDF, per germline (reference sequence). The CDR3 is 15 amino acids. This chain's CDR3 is CATSRVGETGNTIYF. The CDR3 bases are TGTGCCACCAGCAGGGTCGGGGAGACGGGAAACACCATATATTTT.

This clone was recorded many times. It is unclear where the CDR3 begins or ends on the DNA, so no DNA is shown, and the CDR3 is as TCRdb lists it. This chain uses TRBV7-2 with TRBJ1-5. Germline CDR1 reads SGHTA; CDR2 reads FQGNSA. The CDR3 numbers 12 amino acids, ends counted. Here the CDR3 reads CASSQYVGPQHF.

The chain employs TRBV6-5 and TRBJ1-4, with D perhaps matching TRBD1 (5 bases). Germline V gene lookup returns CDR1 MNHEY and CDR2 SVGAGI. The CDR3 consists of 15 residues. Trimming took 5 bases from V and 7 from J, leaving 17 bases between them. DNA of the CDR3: TGTGCCAGCAGTCCATCGGGACTTAAAGGTGAAAAACTGTTTTTT. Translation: CASSPSGLKGEKLFF.

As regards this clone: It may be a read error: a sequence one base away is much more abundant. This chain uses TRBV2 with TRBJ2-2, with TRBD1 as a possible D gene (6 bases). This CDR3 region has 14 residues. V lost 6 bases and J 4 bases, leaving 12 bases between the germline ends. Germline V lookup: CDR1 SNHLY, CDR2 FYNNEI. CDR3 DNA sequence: TGTGCCAGCAGGGAAACAGGGATCACCGGGGAGCTGTTTTTT. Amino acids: CASRETGITGELFF.

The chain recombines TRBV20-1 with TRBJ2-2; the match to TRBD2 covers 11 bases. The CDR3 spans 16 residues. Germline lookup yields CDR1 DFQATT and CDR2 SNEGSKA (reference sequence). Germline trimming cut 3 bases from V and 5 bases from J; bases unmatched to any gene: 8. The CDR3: CSASTLAGGGTGELFF. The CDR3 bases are TGCAGTGCTAGTACCCTAGCGGGAGGAGGAACCGGGGAGCTGTTTTTT.

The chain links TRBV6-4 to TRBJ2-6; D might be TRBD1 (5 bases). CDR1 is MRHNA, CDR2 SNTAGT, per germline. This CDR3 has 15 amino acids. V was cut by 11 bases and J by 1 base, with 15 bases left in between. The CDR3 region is CAYWGRQSGANVLTF. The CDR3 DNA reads TGTGCCTACTGGGGCAGACAATCTGGGGCCAACGTCCTGACTTTC.

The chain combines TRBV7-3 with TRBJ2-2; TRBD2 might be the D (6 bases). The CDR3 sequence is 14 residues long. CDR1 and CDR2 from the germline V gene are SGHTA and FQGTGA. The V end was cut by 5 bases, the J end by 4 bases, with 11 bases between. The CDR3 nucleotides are TGTGCCAGCAGCGCAGGGACTGCCACCGGGGAGCTGTTTTTT. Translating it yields CASSAGTATGELFF.

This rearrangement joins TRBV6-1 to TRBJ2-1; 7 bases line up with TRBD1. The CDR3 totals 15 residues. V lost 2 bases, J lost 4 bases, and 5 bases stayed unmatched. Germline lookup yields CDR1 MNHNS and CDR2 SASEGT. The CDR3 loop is CASSELDRLYNEQFF. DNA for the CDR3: TGTGCCAGCAGTGAATTGGACAGGTTATACAATGAGCAGTTCTTC.

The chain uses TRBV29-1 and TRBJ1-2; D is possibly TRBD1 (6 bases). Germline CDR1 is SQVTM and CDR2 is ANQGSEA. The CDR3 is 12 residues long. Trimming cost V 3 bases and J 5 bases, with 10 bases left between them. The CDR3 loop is CSVDDRRYGYTF. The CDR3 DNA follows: TGCAGCGTTGATGACAGGAGATATGGCTACACCTTC.

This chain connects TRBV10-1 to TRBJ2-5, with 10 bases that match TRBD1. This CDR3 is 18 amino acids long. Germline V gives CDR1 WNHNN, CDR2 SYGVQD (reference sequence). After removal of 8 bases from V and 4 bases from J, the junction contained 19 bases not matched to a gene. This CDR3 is CASVGPGTGDVTRETQYF. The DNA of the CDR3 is TGCGCCAGCGTCGGTCCCGGGACAGGGGATGTGACGCGAGAGACCCAGTACTTC.

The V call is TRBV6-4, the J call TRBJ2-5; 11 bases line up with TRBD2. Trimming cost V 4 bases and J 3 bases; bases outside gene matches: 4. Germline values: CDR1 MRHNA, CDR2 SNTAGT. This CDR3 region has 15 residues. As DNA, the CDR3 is TGTGCCAGCAGTGGGACTAGCGGGCTTAAAGAGACCCAGTACTTC. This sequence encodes CASSGTSGLKETQYF.

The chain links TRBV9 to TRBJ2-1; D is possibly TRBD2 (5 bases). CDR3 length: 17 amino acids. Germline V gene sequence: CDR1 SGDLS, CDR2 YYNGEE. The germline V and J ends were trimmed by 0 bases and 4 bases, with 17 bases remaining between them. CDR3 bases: TGTGCCAGCAGCGTAGATATAGCGACTGGGATTTACAATGAGCAGTTCTTC. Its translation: CASSVDIATGIYNEQFF.